Listed below are T cell receptor beta chains from one sample, sequenced in a study of T cell changes during pregnancy in multiple sclerosis. Repertoires were generated with immunoSEQ multiplex PCR, while TCRdb's copy carries only in-frame clones and drops some. Here the sample spans some 87,000 clones, roughly 96% being singletons. The sequencing used peripheral blood, collected in the second trimester of pregnancy. The receptors were sampled from a female donor with multiple sclerosis, enrolled in a pregnancy study. The CDR3 runs from the conserved cysteine through the conserved F or W. Fields, in order: J gene, clone size, D gene, V gene, CDR3 DNA, CDR3 protein. A D gene is named only where the DNA matches it firmly. Not every row has a clone size; where given, it reads once, few, many or a size class.

TRBJ2-1 NA NA TRBV13 TGTGCCAGCAGCTTAGATTATTCGACTAGAACCTACAATGAGCAGTTCTTC CASSLDYSTRTYNEQFF
TRBJ2-1 NA TRBD1 TRBV13 TGTGCCAGCAGCATTGGGACAGGGCGTCTGTTCTTC CASSIGTGRLFF
TRBJ1-5 NA TRBD1 TRBV7-2 TGTGCCAGCAGCCAAGGACAGGGTTCAGGTCAGCCCCAGCATTTT CASSQGQGSGQPQHF
TRBJ1-2 NA NA TRBV19 TGTGCCAGTAGGGAAGGGGCCCCTTTCTATGGCTACACCTTC CASREGAPFYGYTF
TRBJ2-7 NA TRBD2 TRBV11-2 TGTGCCAGCAGCTCAGGGACTAGCGGAAATAACAAGCAGTACTTC CASSSGTSGNNKQYF
TRBJ1-4 NA TRBD1 TRBV18 TGTGCCAGCTCACCCGGGACAGGAGGACGGGAAAAACTGTTTTTT CASSPGTGGREKLFF
TRBJ2-1 NA TRBD2 TRBV5-4 TGTGCCAGCAGCTTGGCGGGAGGGCCTAATGAGCAGTTCTTC CASSLAGGPNEQFF
TRBJ2-1 NA NA TRBV5-1 TGCGCCACCTCCCGGTACGGGAACAATGAGCAGTTCTTC CATSRYGNNEQFF
TRBJ2-1 NA TRBD2 TRBV29-1 TGCAGCGTTGTGAGGACTAGCGGATACAATGAGCAGTTCTTC CSVVRTSGYNEQFF
TRBJ2-2 few NA TRBV7-2 TGTGCCTCGCGGGGAGGACCGAACACCGGGGAGCTGTTTTTT CASRGGPNTGELFF
TRBJ2-1 NA TRBD1 TRBV5-4 TGTGCCAGCAGTCCGGACAGGATCCTTAGAAATGAGCAGTTCTTC CASSPDRILRNEQFF
TRBJ2-5 NA NA TRBV25-1 TGTGCCAGCAGCCGGGGGGAGACCCAGTACTTC CASSRGETQYF
TRBJ1-1 NA TRBD1 TRBV7-9 TGTGCCAGCGGCGCCGGGACAGGGGCTCGCCCGGCTTTCTTT CASGAGTGARPAFF
TRBJ1-1 NA NA TRBV9 TGTGCCAGCAGCGTAGATGCGGGATTGAGGCCTGAAGCTTTCTTT CASSVDAGLRPEAFF
TRBJ1-1 NA NA TRBV5-4 TGTGCCAGCAGCTTGTGGCGGAGGAGCACTGAAGCTTTCTTT CASSLWRRSTEAFF
TRBJ2-1 once TRBD1 TRBV29-1 TGCAGTGAATCCGACAGGGCCAACCTCTCCTACAATGAGCAGTTCTTC CSESDRANLSYNEQFF
TRBJ2-3 once NA TRBV5-6 TGTGCCAGCAGCTTGTCGAGCGGTTATCATAGCACAGATACGCAGTATTTT CASSLSSGYHSTDTQYF
TRBJ2-7 NA NA TRBV10-2 TGCGCCAGCAGTGAGTCGGGGGTAGGGACTTCCTCCTACGAGCAGTACTTC CASSESGVGTSSYEQYF
TRBJ2-2 NA NA TRBV19 TGTGCCAGTAGTCTCGACACCGGGGAGCTGTTTTTT CASSLDTGELFF
TRBJ2-1 NA NA TRBV28 TGTGCCAGCAGTCCCTCTTGGCCCTCACAGGTTCGGAATGAGCAGTTCTTC CASSPSWPSQVRNEQFF
TRBJ2-5 NA NA TRBV15 TGTGCCACCAGCAGAGATCTACGGGAAGAGACCCAGTACTTC CATSRDLREETQYF
TRBJ2-7 NA TRBD2 TRBV5-1 TGCGCCAGCAGCTTGGGGACTAGCGGGACCCATAGCTCCTACGAGCAGTACTTC CASSLGTSGTHSSYEQYF
TRBJ2-7 NA TRBD2 TRBV7-2 TGTGCCAGCAGCCATATGGCGGGAGGGTCCTACGAGCAGTACTTC CASSHMAGGSYEQYF
TRBJ2-7 NA NA TRBV5-1 TGCGCCAGCAGCTTGGTAGGACAGACCTACGAGCAGTACTTC CASSLVGQTYEQYF
TRBJ2-3 NA TRBD2 TRBV10-3 TGTGCCATCAGTGAGCCTCTAGCGGGAAGCACAGATACGCAGTATTTT CAISEPLAGSTDTQYF
TRBJ1-5 once TRBD1 TRBV27 TGTGCCAGCAGTTCAAGCCCGACAGGGGTCCCCAATCAGCCCCAGCATTTT CASSSSPTGVPNQPQHF
TRBJ2-2 NA TRBD2 TRBV7-6 TGTGCCAGCAGCCCCGGGACTAGCGGGAGGGAAAAGGCCGGGGAGCTGTTTTTT CASSPGTSGREKAGELFF
TRBJ2-7 once NA TRBV6-1 TGTGCCAGCAGTGATCTGCCCCCGGCGGGTTACGAGCAGTACTTC CASSDLPPAGYEQYF
TRBJ1-5 NA TRBD1 TRBV27 TGTGCCAGCAGTTTAAGAGAGGGGACAGGGGATAGCAATCAGCCCCAGCATTTT CASSLREGTGDSNQPQHF
TRBJ1-3 NA NA TRBV11-3 TGTGCCAGCAGCTTCGGGGGATCTGGAAACACCATATATTTT CASSFGGSGNTIYF
TRBJ2-7 NA NA TRBV21-1 TGTGCCAGCAGCCCAGGGGGCAGTCCCAGCCGCTACTACGAGCAGTACTTC CASSPGGSPSRYYEQYF
TRBJ2-2 NA NA TRBV7-6 TGTGCCAGCAGCTTAGCGGGTGGGGGCGTCGGCGGGGAGCTGTTTTTT CASSLAGGGVGGELFF
TRBJ2-2 NA TRBD2 TRBV2 TGTGCCAGCAGTGAAAGCGGGAGGGCCTTCGGGGAGCTGTTTTTT CASSESGRAFGELFF
TRBJ1-2 NA TRBD1 TRBV27 TGTGCCAGCAGTTCTAGGGACAGCCTCTATGGCTACACCTTC CASSSRDSLYGYTF
TRBJ2-3 NA TRBD1 TRBV4-3 TGCGCCAGCAGCCACCCTGACAGGGACCGGGATACGCAGTATTTT CASSHPDRDRDTQYF
TRBJ1-5 NA TRBD1 TRBV2 TGTGCCAGCAGGGTCAGGGGGCTTTTGGAGCCCCAGCATTTT CASRVRGLLEPQHF
TRBJ2-3 NA NA TRBV5-1 TGCGCCAGCAGCTTGAACTCGGGTTACACAGATACGCAGTATTTT CASSLNSGYTDTQYF
TRBJ1-2 NA TRBD1 TRBV7-9 TGTGCCAGCAACCCCGGACAGGGGAACTATGGCTACACCTTC CASNPGQGNYGYTF
TRBJ2-1 NA NA TRBV28 TGTGCCAGCACCAGTAACTCCTACAATGAGCAGTTCTTC CASTSNSYNEQFF
TRBJ2-3 NA NA TRBV11-3 TGTGCCAGCAGCTTGGTGCTAGGTCAAAGCACAGATACGCAGTATTTT CASSLVLGQSTDTQYF
TRBJ2-1 NA TRBD2 TRBV4-3 TGCGCCAGCAGCCAAGGGACTAGCGGGATGGATGAGCAGTTCTTC CASSQGTSGMDEQFF
TRBJ2-1 NA NA TRBV7-2 TGTGCCAGCAGGGACTATTTAGTCACCAATGAGCAGTTCTTC CASRDYLVTNEQFF